The 11 T cell receptor beta chains below all came from one sample that was sequenced in a study of vaccination effects on CD4 cells after COVID-19. Here immunoSEQ multiplex PCR was the method, and the copy in TCRdb shows in-frame clones only, minus some. Of about 79,000 clones in the sample, 70% to 75% are singletons; the top ten hold 1.5% to 2%. Their recognized antigens are unknown. Before sequencing, viral peptide pools were used by the ViraFEST assay to expand antigen-specific CD4+ T cells. Scientists isolated CD4+ T cells after an approximately 10-day culture period ended. Sequenced material: CD4+ T cells from PBMCs cultured with HCoV-229E spike peptides, taken before COVID-19 vaccination. These receptors were collected from a human donor who received a COVID-19 vaccine.

This sequence joins TRBV24-1 and TRBJ1-5, with D hard to call. The V gene's germline CDR1 is KGHDR and CDR2 SFDVKD. With 4 bases removed from V and 3 bases from J, the gap between germline ends came to 6 bases. There are 13 residues in the CDR3. This CDR3 reads CATSDRNNQPQHF. Here the CDR3 DNA reads TGTGCCACCAGTGACCGAAACAATCAGCCCCAGCATTTT.

The CDR3 here is CASSSTGGGSYGYTF. CDR3 bases: TGTGCCAGCAGCAGTACAGGGGGCGGTAGCTATGGCTACACCTTC. The chain links TRBV9 to TRBJ1-2; 9 bases align to TRBD1. The CDR3 contains 15 residues. Germline CDR1 and CDR2: SGDLS and YYNGEE. J gave up 4 bases and V 4 bases, and 8 bases lay outside the gene matches.

The CDR3 loop is CASSLNRAKGTDTQYF. The CDR3 bases are TGTGCCAGCAGCTTAAATAGGGCAAAGGGGACAGATACGCAGTATTTT. The rearrangement links TRBV7-8 to TRBJ2-3; D might be TRBD1 (5 bases). Germline loops: CDR1 SGHVS, CDR2 FQNEAQ. The V end lost 2 bases, the J end lost 3 bases, and 15 bases lay between the germline ends. This CDR3 is built from 16 residues.

The J gene is TRBJ1-2, the V gene TRBV6-5; D perhaps matches TRBD1 (6 bases). The ends were cut back, 10 bases at V and 3 bases at J, with 15 bases in the middle. The CDR3 extends over 13 amino acids. Germline CDR1 reads MNHEY; CDR2 reads SVGAGI. The CDR3 nucleotides are TGTGCCACCAAACCTCCAGGGGACTATGGCTACACCTTC. Its protein is CATKPPGDYGYTF.

This clone was counted a single time. The chain couples TRBV6-5 to TRBJ1-4; D perhaps matches TRBD1 (6 bases). The length of the CDR3 is 11 residues. Per germline, CDR1 MNHEY and CDR2 SVGAGI. The V end was cut by 10 bases, the J end by 7 bases, with 10 bases between. The CDR3 DNA sequence: TGTGCCACACGAGGGGGTGAAAAACTGTTTTTT. It encodes CATRGGEKLFF.

This clone has a handful of counts. The J gene is TRBJ2-2, the V gene TRBV7-3, with 9 bases identical to TRBD1. CDR1 is SGHTA and CDR2 is FQGTGA in the germline V gene. V shed 6 bases and J 2 bases; nucleotides not matched to a gene: 4. The CDR3 extends over 15 amino acids. The CDR3 nucleotides are TGTGCCAGCAGGAAGGGACAGGGTAACACCGGGGAGCTGTTTTTT. Its protein is CASRKGQGNTGELFF.

This sequence joins TRBV28 and TRBJ1-2; D not certain. V lost 8 bases and J 4 bases, leaving 11 bases between the germline ends. From germline, CDR1 is MDHEN and CDR2 SYDVKM. The CDR3 is made up of 12 amino acids. The CDR3 bases are TGTGCCAGCCGATCGGGCAGCTATGGCTACACCTTC. Translating gives CASRSGSYGYTF.

The chain couples TRBV5-1 to TRBJ2-3; D is undetermined. CDR3 length equals 14 residues. In germline, CDR1 is SGHRS, CDR2 YFSETQ. V was clipped by 6 bases and J by 6 bases, with 17 bases between them. This CDR3 reads CASTSRAGSDTQYF. The CDR3 DNA follows: TGCGCCAGCACCAGCCGAGCCGGGTCGGATACGCAGTATTTT.

This clone was found a few times. This CDR3 is CSVDRNTGELFF. Here the CDR3 DNA reads TGCAGCGTTGACAGGAACACCGGGGAGCTGTTTTTT. The chain employs TRBV29-1 and TRBJ2-2; D remains unclear. Per the germline V gene, CDR1 is SQVTM and CDR2 is ANQGSEA. V dropped 3 bases and J dropped 1 base, with 3 bases sitting between them. The CDR3 is 12 residues long.

The chain recombines TRBV7-2 with TRBJ2-3; D gene unclear. The CDR3 runs to 17 residues. Looked up from germline, CDR1 is SGHTA and CDR2 is FQGNSA. Trimming stripped 2 bases from V and 0 bases from J, with 15 bases between. This chain's CDR3 is CASSLRSSTASTDTQYF. The CDR3 DNA reads TGTGCCAGCAGCTTAAGGAGTTCAACAGCTAGCACAGATACGCAGTATTTT. Complete variable domain (other parts from reference TRBV7-2 and TRBJ2-3): GAGVSQSPSNKVTEKGKDVELRCDPISGHTALYWYRQSLGQGLEFLIYFQGNSAPDKSGLPSDRFSAERTGGSVSTLTIQRTQQEDSAVYLCASSLRSSTASTDTQYFGPGTRLTVL.

The chain combines TRBV6-5 with TRBJ1-2; possibly TRBD1 for D (6 bases). Germline V CDR1 and CDR2: MNHEY, SVGAGI. The CDR3 runs to 13 residues. Trimming removed 5 bases from V and 4 bases from J, with 11 bases in between. The CDR3 here is CASSKGQFYGYTF. CDR3 coding DNA: TGTGCCAGCAGTAAGGGACAATTCTATGGCTACACCTTC.